The clone carrying this T cell receptor (beta chain) was counted a few times. Its target is unknown. Described treatment: approximately 11-day PBMC culture with coronavirus spike peptide pools or control peptides (ViraFEST assay). Sequencing of the DNA from cultured CD4+ T cells was carried out with the Oncomine TCR Beta short-read assay. Via MiXCR, TCRdb re-called the PCR reads, giving one row per CDR3 protein. The sample has 15,000 to 20,000 distinct CDR3 sequences; more than 50% are singletons. The sample comes from a study of vaccination and CD4 T cells after COVID-19. CDR1 DFQATT and CDR2 SNEGSKA come from the germline V gene (reference sequence). V trimming: 5 bases; J trimming: 8 bases; junction bases outside the gene matches: 9. This CDR3 comprises 14 residues. Study-wide results and caveats: Rising from about 20 to 38, the median of SARS-CoV-2-reactive clonotypes did not change significantly.

This receptor was identified in a human donor who had recovered from COVID-19. The J gene is TRBJ1-2, the V gene TRBV20-1, with 12 bases fitting TRBD1. Material for sequencing was CD4+ T cells from blood, cultured in vitro. CDR3 DNA: TGCAGTGCTGTATGGGGACAGGGGGCTTTCGGCTACACCTTC. This codes for CSAVWGQGAFGYTF.